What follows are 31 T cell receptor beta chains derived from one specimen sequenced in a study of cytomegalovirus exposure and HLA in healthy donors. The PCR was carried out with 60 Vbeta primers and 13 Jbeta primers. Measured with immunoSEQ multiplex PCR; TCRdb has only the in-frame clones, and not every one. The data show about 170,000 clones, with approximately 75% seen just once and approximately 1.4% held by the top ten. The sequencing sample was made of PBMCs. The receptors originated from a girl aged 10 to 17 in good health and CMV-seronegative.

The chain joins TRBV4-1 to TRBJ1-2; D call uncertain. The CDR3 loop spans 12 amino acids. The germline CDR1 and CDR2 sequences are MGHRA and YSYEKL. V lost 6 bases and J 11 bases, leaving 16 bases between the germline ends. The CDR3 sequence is CASSHSLTGYTF. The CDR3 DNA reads TGCGCCAGCAGTCATTCTTTAACGGGGTACACCTTC.

The DNA of the CDR3 is TGTGCCACCCCATACCGGGACACATACTACTACGAGCAGTACTTC. This translates into CATPYRDTYYYEQYF. The chain employs TRBV6-6 and TRBJ2-7, with a tentative D call TRBD1 (6 bases). Germline CDR1 and CDR2: MNHNY and SVGAGI (reference sequence). V gave up 10 bases and J gave up 3 bases, with 22 bases separating them. This CDR3 has 15 residues.

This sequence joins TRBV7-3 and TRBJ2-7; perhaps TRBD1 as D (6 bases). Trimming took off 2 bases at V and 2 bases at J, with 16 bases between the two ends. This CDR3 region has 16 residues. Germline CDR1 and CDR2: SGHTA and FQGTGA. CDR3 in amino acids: CASSLGPLGDTYEQYF. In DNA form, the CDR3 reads TGTGCCAGCAGCTTAGGGCCCCTAGGGGACACCTACGAGCAGTACTTC.

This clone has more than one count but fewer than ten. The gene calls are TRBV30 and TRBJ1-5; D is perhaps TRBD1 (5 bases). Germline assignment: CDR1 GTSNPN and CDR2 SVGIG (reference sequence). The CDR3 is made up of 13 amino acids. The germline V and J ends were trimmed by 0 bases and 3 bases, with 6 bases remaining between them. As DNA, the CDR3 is TGTGCCTGGAGTGTACAGGACAATCAGCCCCAGCATTTT. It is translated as CAWSVQDNQPQHF.

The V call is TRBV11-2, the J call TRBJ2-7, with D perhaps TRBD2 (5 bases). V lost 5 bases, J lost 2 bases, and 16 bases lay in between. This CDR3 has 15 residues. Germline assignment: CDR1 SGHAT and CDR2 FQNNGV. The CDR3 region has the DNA TGTGCCAGCAGCCGAATCCCGGACTCGGCCTACGAGCAGTACTTC. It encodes CASSRIPDSAYEQYF.

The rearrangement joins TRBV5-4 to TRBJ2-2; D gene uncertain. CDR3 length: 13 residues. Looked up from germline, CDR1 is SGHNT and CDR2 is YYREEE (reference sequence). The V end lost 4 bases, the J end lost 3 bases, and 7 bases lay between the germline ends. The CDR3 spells CASSQVHTGELFF. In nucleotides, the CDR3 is TGTGCCAGCAGCCAGGTCCACACCGGGGAGCTGTTTTTT.

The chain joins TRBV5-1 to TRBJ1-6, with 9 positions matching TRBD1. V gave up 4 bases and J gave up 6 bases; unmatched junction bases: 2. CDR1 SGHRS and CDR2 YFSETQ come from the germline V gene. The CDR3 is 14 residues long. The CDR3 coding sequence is TGCGCCAGCAGCGGGGGACAGGGTAATTCACCCCTCCACTTT. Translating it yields CASSGGQGNSPLHF.

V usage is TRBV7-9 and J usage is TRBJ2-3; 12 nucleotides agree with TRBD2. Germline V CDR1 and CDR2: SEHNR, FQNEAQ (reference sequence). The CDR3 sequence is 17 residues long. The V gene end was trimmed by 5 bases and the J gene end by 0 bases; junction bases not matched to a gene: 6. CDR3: CASSTYLAGGSTDTQYF. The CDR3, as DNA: TGTGCCAGCAGCACCTACCTAGCGGGGGGGAGCACAGATACGCAGTATTTT.

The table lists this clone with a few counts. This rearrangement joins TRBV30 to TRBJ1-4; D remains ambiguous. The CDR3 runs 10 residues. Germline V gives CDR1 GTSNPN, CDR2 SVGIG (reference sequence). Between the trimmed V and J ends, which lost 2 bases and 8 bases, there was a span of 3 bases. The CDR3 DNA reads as TGTGCCTGGAGTCAGGAAAAACTGTTTTTT. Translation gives CAWSQEKLFF.

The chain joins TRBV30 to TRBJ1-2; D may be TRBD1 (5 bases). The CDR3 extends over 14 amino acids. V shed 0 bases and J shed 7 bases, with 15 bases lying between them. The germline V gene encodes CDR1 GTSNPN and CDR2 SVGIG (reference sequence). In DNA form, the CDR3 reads TGTGCCTGGAGTGTACCCCGGGGGGTAGGTGGCTACACCTTC. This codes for CAWSVPRGVGGYTF.

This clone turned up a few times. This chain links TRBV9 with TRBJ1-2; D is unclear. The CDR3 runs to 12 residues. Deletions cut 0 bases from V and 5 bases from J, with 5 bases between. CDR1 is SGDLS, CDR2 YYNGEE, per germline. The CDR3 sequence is CASSVGGYGYTF. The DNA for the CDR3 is TGTGCCAGCAGCGTAGGAGGGTATGGCTACACCTTC.

CDR3 residues: CASSYDSISAYTEAFF. The CDR3 region has the DNA TGTGCCAGCAGTTACGACTCTATTTCGGCTTACACTGAAGCTTTCTTT. The chain employs TRBV6-5 and TRBJ1-1; D is undetermined. Trimming took 2 bases from V and 3 from J, leaving 16 bases between them. The CDR3 loop spans 16 amino acids. Germline assignment: CDR1 MNHEY and CDR2 SVGAGI.

The CDR3 sequence is CASRVPGTAYEQYF. The CDR3 bases are TGTGCCAGCAGGGTACCCGGGACAGCCTACGAGCAGTACTTC. V is TRBV6-1 and J is TRBJ2-7; 7 positions match TRBD1. Germline V gene lookup returns CDR1 MNHNS and CDR2 SASEGT. This CDR3 has 14 residues. Germline trimming cut 6 bases from V and 2 bases from J; bases unmatched to any gene: 7.

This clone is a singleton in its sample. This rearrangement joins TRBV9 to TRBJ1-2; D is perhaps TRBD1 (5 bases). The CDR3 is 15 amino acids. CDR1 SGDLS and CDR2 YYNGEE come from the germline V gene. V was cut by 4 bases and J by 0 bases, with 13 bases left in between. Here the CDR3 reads CASSSGQGPNYGYTF. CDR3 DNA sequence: TGTGCCAGCAGCTCCGGACAAGGACCTAACTATGGCTACACCTTC.

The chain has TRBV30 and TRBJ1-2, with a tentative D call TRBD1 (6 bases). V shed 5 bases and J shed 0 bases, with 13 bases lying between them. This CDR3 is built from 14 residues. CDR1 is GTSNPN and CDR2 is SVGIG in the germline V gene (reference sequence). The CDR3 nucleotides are TGTGCCTGGGGACAGATGATAGCTAACTATGGCTACACCTTC. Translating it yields CAWGQMIANYGYTF.

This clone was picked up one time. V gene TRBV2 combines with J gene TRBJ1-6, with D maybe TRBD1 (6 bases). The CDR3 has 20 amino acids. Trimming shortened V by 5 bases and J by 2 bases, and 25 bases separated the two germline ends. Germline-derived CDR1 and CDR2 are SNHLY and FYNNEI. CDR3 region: CASSTTWLGVRGPYNSPLHF. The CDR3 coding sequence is TGTGCCAGCAGTACAACTTGGCTAGGGGTCAGGGGCCCCTATAATTCACCCCTCCACTTT. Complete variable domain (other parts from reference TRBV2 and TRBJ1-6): EPEVTQTPSHQVTQMGQEVILRCVPISNHLYFYWYRQILGQKVEFLVSFYNNEISEKSEIFDDQFSVERPDGSNFTLKIRSTKLEDSAMYFCASSTTWLGVRGPYNSPLHFGNGTRLTVT.

For the CDR3, the DNA is TGTGCCAGCAGTGTTCGACAGGGGGGACTGGAGCAGTACTTC. This encodes CASSVRQGGLEQYF. The chain is built from TRBV25-1 and TRBJ2-7; 9 bases line up with TRBD1. Germline assignment: CDR1 MGHDK and CDR2 SYGVNS. After removal of 4 bases from V and 7 bases from J, the junction contained 8 bases not matched to a gene. The CDR3 spans 14 residues.

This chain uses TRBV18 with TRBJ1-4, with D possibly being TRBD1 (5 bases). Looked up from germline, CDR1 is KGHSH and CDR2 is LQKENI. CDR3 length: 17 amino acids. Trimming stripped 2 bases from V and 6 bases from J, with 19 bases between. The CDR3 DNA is TGTGCCAGCTCACCAACCTGGGGCACAAGTCTGCATGAAAAACTGTTTTTT. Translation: CASSPTWGTSLHEKLFF.

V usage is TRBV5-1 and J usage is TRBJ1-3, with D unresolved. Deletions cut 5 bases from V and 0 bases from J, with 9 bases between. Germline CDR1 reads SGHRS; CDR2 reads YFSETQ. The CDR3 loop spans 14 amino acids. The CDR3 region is CASSGTASGNTIYF. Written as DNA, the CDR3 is TGCGCCAGCAGTGGCACAGCCTCTGGAAACACCATATATTTT.

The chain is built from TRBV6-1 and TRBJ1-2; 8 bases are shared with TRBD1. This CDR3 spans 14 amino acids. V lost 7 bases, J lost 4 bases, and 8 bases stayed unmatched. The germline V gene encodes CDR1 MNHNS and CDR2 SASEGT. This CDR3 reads CASIPGGSGYGYTF. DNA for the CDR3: TGTGCCAGCATCCCAGGGGGCTCGGGCTATGGCTACACCTTC.

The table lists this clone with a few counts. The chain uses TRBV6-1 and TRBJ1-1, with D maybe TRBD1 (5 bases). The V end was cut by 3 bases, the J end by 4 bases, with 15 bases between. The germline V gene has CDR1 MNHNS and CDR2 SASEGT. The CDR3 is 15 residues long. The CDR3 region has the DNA TGTGCCAGCAGTGAGTTGGGGCTCGGGGGCACTGAAGCTTTCTTT. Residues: CASSELGLGGTEAFF.

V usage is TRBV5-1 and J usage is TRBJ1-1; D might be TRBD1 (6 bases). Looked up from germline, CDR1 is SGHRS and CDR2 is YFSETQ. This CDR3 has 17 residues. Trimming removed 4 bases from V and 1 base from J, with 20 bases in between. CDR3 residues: CASSRTGGDTTNTEAFF. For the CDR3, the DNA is TGCGCCAGCAGCCGCACGGGGGGCGACACCACGAACACTGAAGCTTTCTTT. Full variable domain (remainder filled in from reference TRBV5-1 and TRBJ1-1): KAGVTQTPRYLIKTRGQQVTLSCSPISGHRSVSWYQQTPGQGLQFLFEYFSETQRNKGNFPGRFSGRQFSNSRSEMNVSTLELGDSALYLCASSRTGGDTTNTEAFFGQGTRLTVV.

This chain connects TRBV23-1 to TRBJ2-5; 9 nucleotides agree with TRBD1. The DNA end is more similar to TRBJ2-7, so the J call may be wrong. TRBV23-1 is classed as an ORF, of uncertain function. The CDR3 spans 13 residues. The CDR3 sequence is CASSRDRDHEQYF. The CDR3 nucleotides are TGCGCCAGCTCCCGGGACAGGGACCACGAGCAGTACTTC.

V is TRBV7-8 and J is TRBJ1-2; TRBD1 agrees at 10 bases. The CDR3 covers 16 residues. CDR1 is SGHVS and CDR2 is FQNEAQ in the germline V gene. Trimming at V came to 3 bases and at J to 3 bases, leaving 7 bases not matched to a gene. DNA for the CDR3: TGTGCCAGCAGCTTTTCCCCCGGGACAGGGGACTATGGCTACACCTTC. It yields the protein CASSFSPGTGDYGYTF. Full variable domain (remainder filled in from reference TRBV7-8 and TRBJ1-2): GAGVSQSPRYKVAKRGQDVALRCDPISGHVSLFWYQQALGQGPEFLTYFQNEAQLDKSGLPSDRFFAERPEGSVSTLKIQRTQQEDSAVYLCASSFSPGTGDYGYTFGSGTRLTVV.

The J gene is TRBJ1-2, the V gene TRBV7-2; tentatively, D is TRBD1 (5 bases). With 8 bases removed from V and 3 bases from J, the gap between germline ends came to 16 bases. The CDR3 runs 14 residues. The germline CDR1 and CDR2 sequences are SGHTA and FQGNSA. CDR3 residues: CASARGGLDYGYTF. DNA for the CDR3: TGTGCCAGCGCCCGGGGGGGGTTAGACTATGGCTACACCTTC.

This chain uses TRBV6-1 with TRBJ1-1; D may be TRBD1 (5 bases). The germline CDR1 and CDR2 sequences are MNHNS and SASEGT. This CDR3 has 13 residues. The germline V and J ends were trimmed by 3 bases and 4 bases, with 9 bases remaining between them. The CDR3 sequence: CASSEGGGTEAFF. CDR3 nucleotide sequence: TGTGCCAGCAGTGAGGGGGGGGGCACTGAAGCTTTCTTT.

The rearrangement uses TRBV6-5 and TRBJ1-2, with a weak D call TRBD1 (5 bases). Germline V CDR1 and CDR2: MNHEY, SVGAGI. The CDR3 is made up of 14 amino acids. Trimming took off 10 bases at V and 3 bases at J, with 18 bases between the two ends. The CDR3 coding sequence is TGTGCCACCGGACGGGGGGTTCACGACTATGGCTACACCTTC. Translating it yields CATGRGVHDYGYTF.

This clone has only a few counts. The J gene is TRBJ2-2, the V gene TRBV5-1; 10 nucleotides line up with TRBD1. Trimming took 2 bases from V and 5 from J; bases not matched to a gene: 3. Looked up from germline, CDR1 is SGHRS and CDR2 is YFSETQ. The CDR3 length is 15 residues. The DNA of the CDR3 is TGCGCCAGCAGCTTCGACAGGGGGCGAACCGGGGAGCTGTTTTTT. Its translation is CASSFDRGRTGELFF.

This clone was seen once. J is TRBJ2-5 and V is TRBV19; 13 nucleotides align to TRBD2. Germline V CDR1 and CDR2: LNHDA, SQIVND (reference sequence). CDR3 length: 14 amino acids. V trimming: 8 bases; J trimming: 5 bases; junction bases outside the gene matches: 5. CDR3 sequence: CASRTSGGLETQYF. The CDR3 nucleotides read TGTGCCAGTCGGACTAGCGGGGGCCTCGAGACCCAGTACTTC.

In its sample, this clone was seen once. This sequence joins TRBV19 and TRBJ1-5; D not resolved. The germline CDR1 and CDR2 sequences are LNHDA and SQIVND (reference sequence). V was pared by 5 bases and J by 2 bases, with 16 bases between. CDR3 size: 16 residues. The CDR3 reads CASSGYTISGNQPQHF. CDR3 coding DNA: TGTGCCAGTAGTGGATACACAATTAGCGGCAATCAGCCCCAGCATTTT.

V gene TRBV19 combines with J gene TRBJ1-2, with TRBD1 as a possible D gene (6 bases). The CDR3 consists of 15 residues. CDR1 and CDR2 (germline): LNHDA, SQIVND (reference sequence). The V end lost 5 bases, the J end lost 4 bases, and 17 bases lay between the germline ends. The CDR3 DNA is TGTGCCAGTAGTTTGGACAGAATTTCGCCCTATGGCTACACCTTC. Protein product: CASSLDRISPYGYTF.